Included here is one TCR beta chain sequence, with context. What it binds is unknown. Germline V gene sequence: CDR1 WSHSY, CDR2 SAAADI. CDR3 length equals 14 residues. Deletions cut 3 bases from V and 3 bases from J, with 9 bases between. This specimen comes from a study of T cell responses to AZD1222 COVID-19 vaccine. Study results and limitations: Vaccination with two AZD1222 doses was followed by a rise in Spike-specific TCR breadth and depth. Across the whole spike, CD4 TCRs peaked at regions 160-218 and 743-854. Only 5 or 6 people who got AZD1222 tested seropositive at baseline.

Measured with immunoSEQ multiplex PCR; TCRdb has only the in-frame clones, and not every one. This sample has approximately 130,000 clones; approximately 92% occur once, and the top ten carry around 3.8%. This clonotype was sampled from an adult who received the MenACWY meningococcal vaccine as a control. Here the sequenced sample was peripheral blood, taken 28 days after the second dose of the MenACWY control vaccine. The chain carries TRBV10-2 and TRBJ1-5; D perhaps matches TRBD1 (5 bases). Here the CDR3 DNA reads TGCGCCAGCAGTGAACCGGGACCCAATCAGCCCCAGCATTTT. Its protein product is CASSEPGPNQPQHF.